Shown below are 25 T cell receptor beta chains from a single sample sequenced in a study of blood T cell repertoires in COVID-19. Data came from immunoSEQ multiplex PCR; TCRdb stores just in-frame clones and leaves some out. This table has fewer than 95,000 clones, less than 85% appearing once. The specimen was peripheral blood. These receptors came from a man aged 65 to 85 with COVID-19, enrolled during active disease.

The chain employs TRBV5-1 and TRBJ2-5, with D possibly being TRBD1 (5 bases). V gave up 0 bases and J gave up 5 bases, with 11 bases separating them. The CDR3 has 14 amino acids. The germline V gene encodes CDR1 SGHRS and CDR2 YFSETQ. Here the CDR3 reads CASSLVPPGETQYF. The CDR3 DNA follows: TGCGCCAGCAGCTTGGTTCCCCCAGGGGAGACCCAGTACTTC.

The J gene is TRBJ1-4, the V gene TRBV30; TRBD1 matches at 8 bases. Unmatched junction bases numbered 10, after V lost 5 bases and J lost 8 bases. The germline CDR1 and CDR2 sequences are GTSNPN and SVGIG (reference sequence). This CDR3 has 14 residues. The CDR3 nucleotides are TGTGCCTGGGGTCCCGGACAGGGTCTCGAAAAACTGTTTTTT. Residues: CAWGPGQGLEKLFF.

The J gene is TRBJ1-2, the V gene TRBV28, with D hard to call. Germline CDR1 and CDR2: MDHEN and SYDVKM. The germline V and J ends were trimmed by 1 base and 1 base, with 4 bases remaining between them. The CDR3 sequence is 13 residues long. CDR3 sequence reads: CASSLSVNYGYTF. In DNA form, the CDR3 reads TGTGCCAGCAGTTTATCCGTTAACTATGGCTACACCTTC.

The chain has TRBV7-3 and TRBJ2-7, with 12 bases matching TRBD2. This CDR3 comprises 15 residues. Germline-derived CDR1 and CDR2 are SGHTA and FQGTGA. Trimming removed 5 bases from V and 5 bases from J; junction bases left unmatched: 7. The CDR3 DNA is TGTGCCAGCAGCCCGCAGGGACTAGCGGGCAACGAGCAGTACTTC. Translated: CASSPQGLAGNEQYF.

Comment on this clone: A junction boundary mismatches the germline segment, possibly from a read error. This rearrangement joins TRBV7-7 to TRBJ2-2, with unresolved D. The germline CDR1 and CDR2 sequences are SSHAT and FNYEAQ (reference sequence). The length of the CDR3 is 14 residues. The CDR3 region is CASSLGASTGELFF. CDR3 bases: TGTGCTAGCAGCTTAGGTGCCAGCACCGGGGAGCTGTTTTTT.

The chain is built from TRBV6-2 or TRBV6-3 and TRBJ1-1, with 8 bases identical to TRBD1. J lost 5 bases, V lost 1 base, and 6 bases had no gene match. The V gene's germline CDR1 is MNHEY and CDR2 SVGEGT. CDR3 length: 15 amino acids. The CDR3 reads CASSYLRTGSTEAFF. As DNA, the CDR3 is TGTGCCAGCAGTTACTTACGGACAGGGTCTACTGAAGCTTTCTTT.

The chain carries TRBV18 and TRBJ2-1; 9 bases match TRBD2. This CDR3 spans 17 amino acids. CDR1 is KGHSH and CDR2 is LQKENI in the germline V gene. V shed 1 base and J 3 bases; nucleotides not matched to a gene: 7. The CDR3 nucleotides are TGTGCCAGCTCACCACAGCTAGCGGGAAACTTCTACAATGAGCAGTTCTTC. Encoded protein: CASSPQLAGNFYNEQFF.

The gene calls are TRBV3-1 (or the pseudogene TRBV3-2) and TRBJ2-1, with 8 bases fitting TRBD2. V lost 3 bases and J lost 12; bases outside the gene matches: 4. This CDR3 is 12 amino acids long. Germline V gene sequence: CDR1 LGHDT, CDR2 YNNKEL (reference sequence). In nucleotides, the CDR3 is TGTGCCAGCAGCCAGGTCAGCGGGAGGCAGTTCTTC. This encodes CASSQVSGRQFF.

This chain uses TRBV29-1 with TRBJ1-2; 10 positions match TRBD1. V gave up 6 bases and J gave up 7 bases; unmatched junction bases: 5. This CDR3 comprises 12 residues. Germline V gene sequence: CDR1 SQVTM, CDR2 ANQGSEA. DNA for the CDR3: TGCAGCGTAGGAGACAGGGGGCTTGGCTACACCTTC. Protein sequence: CSVGDRGLGYTF.

The V call is TRBV20-1, the J call TRBJ1-2, with D unresolved. Germline V CDR1 and CDR2: DFQATT, SNEGSKA (reference sequence). Trimming pared 5 bases from V and 3 bases from J, leaving 7 bases between. This CDR3 is built from 11 residues. CDR3 DNA: TGCAGTGCTTCAAATTACTATGGCTACACCTTC. It yields the protein CSASNYYGYTF.

J is TRBJ1-2 and V is TRBV24-1; D gene ambiguous. The CDR3 spans 14 residues. The V gene's germline CDR1 is KGHDR and CDR2 SFDVKD. V was clipped by 4 bases and J by 7 bases, with 15 bases between them. CDR3 sequence reads: CATSDPDSVGGYTF. The CDR3 bases are TGTGCCACCAGTGACCCGGACTCCGTCGGTGGCTACACCTTC.

CDR3 in DNA: TGCGCCAGCTGCCGGGACAGGGGGCAAGAGACCCAGTACTTC. This translates into CASCRDRGQETQYF. The chain has TRBV5-1 and TRBJ2-5; 11 nucleotides align to TRBD1. The CDR3 has 14 amino acids. The J segment lost 2 bases and the V segment lost 7 bases, leaving 4 bases of the junction unmatched. CDR1 is SGHRS, CDR2 YFSETQ, per germline.

This clone came up a few times. The chain recombines TRBV27 with TRBJ2-3; 7 bases line up with TRBD2. V lost 3 bases, J lost 6 bases, and 21 bases stayed unmatched. The CDR3 consists of 19 residues. Germline V gives CDR1 MNHEY, CDR2 SMNVEV (reference sequence). DNA for the CDR3: TGTGCCAGCAGTTTTTCCTCCGGGCTAGCGGTAGGCGAGGGGGATACGCAGTATTTT. Residues: CASSFSSGLAVGEGDTQYF.

V is TRBV9 and J is TRBJ2-5; D unresolved. Germline V lookup: CDR1 SGDLS, CDR2 YYNGEE. Trimming cost V 7 bases and J 4 bases, with 5 bases left between them. The CDR3 totals 10 residues. CDR3 DNA: TGTGCCAGCCCCGTAGAGACCCAGTACTTC. This gives the protein CASPVETQYF.

The chain recombines TRBV7-8 with TRBJ2-5, with D possibly being TRBD1 (6 bases). The CDR3 extends over 16 amino acids. V lost 5 bases and J 2 bases, leaving 18 bases between the germline ends. CDR1 is SGHVS and CDR2 is FQNEAQ in the germline V gene. This chain's CDR3 is CASSHPDRLLQETQYF. The CDR3 bases are TGTGCCAGCAGCCACCCGGACAGACTACTACAAGAGACCCAGTACTTC.

The J gene is TRBJ1-1, the V gene TRBV7-3; 10 positions agree with TRBD1. V gave up 2 bases and J gave up 3 bases; unmatched junction bases: 3. The CDR3 is 15 amino acids. Germline-derived CDR1 and CDR2 are SGHTA and FQGTGA. CDR3 residues: CASSLGDRGHTEAFF. CDR3 DNA sequence: TGTGCCAGCAGCTTAGGAGACAGGGGGCACACTGAAGCTTTCTTT.

The J gene is TRBJ1-2, the V gene TRBV5-1; maybe TRBD1 (5 bases). V was trimmed by 2 bases and J by 3 bases, leaving 8 bases between them. The CDR3 is made up of 13 amino acids. The germline V gene has CDR1 SGHRS and CDR2 YFSETQ. CDR3 amino acids: CASSFEGDYGYTF. In DNA form, the CDR3 reads TGCGCCAGCAGCTTTGAAGGGGACTATGGCTACACCTTC.

The rearrangement joins TRBV3-1 (or the pseudogene TRBV3-2) to TRBJ2-3; 8 positions agree with TRBD2. CDR3 size: 15 residues. J lost 5 bases, V lost 5 bases, and 9 bases had no gene match. Germline V lookup: CDR1 LGHDT, CDR2 YNNKEL (reference sequence). The CDR3 loop reads CASSTTGTSRDTQYF. CDR3 DNA: TGTGCCAGCAGCACGACCGGGACTAGTAGAGATACGCAGTATTTT.

This clone was seen more than once but under ten times. This chain joins TRBV6-5 and TRBJ2-7, with 8 bases fitting TRBD2. Germline V gene sequence: CDR1 MNHEY, CDR2 SVGAGI. The CDR3 has 15 amino acids. The junction had 7 bases not matched to a gene; V was cut back by 6 bases and J by 0 bases. DNA for the CDR3: TGTGCCAGCAGACCGAGCGGGAGAAGCTCCTACGAGCAGTACTTC. Amino acids: CASRPSGRSSYEQYF.

The chain recombines TRBV27 with TRBJ1-1; no firm D call. Germline V lookup: CDR1 MNHEY, CDR2 SMNVEV (reference sequence). V shed 4 bases and J shed 2 bases, with 17 bases lying between them. The length of the CDR3 is 16 residues. CDR3 nucleotide sequence: TGTGCCAGCAGTTCCCCTTTGGGGAGATCTAACACTGAAGCTTTCTTT. Translation: CASSSPLGRSNTEAFF.

The rearrangement links TRBV28 to TRBJ1-1, with no clear D. Trimming took off 5 bases at V and 4 bases at J, with 14 bases between the two ends. Germline V lookup: CDR1 MDHEN, CDR2 SYDVKM. The length of the CDR3 is 14 residues. The CDR3 nucleotides are TGTGCCAGCAGTCCCCTCCCGGGAATCACTGAAGCTTTCTTT. Protein product: CASSPLPGITEAFF.

The V and J genes are TRBV5-5 and TRBJ1-1; D is uncertain. The CDR3 sequence is 15 residues long. In germline, CDR1 is SGHKS, CDR2 YYEKEE (reference sequence). V shed 4 bases and J shed 1 base, with 14 bases lying between them. CDR3 in amino acids: CASSPPGYANTEAFF. The CDR3 nucleotides are TGTGCCAGCAGCCCCCCGGGGTACGCGAACACTGAAGCTTTCTTT.

This clone appeared a single time. The chain recombines TRBV5-1 with TRBJ1-3; D perhaps matches TRBD1 (6 bases). Germline CDR1 SGHRS, CDR2 YFSETQ. V was pared by 0 bases and J by 1 base, with 20 bases between. The CDR3 extends over 19 amino acids. CDR3 amino acids: CASSLAQAGGRTSGNTIYF. The CDR3 DNA is TGCGCCAGCAGCTTGGCCCAGGCGGGGGGGCGGACGTCTGGAAACACCATATATTTT.

This sequence joins TRBV7-3 and TRBJ2-5; 11 positions agree with TRBD1. The CDR3 covers 14 residues. The germline V gene encodes CDR1 SGHTA and CDR2 FQGTGA. V gave up 6 bases and J gave up 5 bases; unmatched junction bases: 5. The CDR3 protein is CASSSGQGVETQYF. The CDR3 coding sequence is TGTGCCAGCAGTTCGGGACAGGGGGTTGAGACCCAGTACTTC.

Here the CDR3 DNA reads TGTGCCAGCAGCCACGCCTTCCGGGTCGGGAGGATGAGGAATGAGCAGTTCTTC. Its translation is CASSHAFRVGRMRNEQFF. The V and J genes are TRBV3-1 (or the pseudogene TRBV3-2) and TRBJ2-1, with 7 bases lining up with TRBD2. The germline V gene has CDR1 LGHDT and CDR2 YNNKEL (reference sequence). This CDR3 has 18 amino acids. Trimming took 3 bases from V and 7 from J; bases not matched to a gene: 18.